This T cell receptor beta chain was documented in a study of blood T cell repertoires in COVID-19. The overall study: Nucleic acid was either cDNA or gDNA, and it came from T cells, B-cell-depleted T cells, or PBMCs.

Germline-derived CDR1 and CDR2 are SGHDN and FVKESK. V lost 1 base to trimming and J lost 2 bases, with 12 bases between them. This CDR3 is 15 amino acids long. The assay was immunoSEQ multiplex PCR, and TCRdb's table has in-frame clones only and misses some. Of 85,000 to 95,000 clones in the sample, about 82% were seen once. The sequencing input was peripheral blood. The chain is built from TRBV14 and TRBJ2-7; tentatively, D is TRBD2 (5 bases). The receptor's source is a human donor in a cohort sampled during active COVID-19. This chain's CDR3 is CASSQGAGGTYEQYF. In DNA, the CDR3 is TGTGCCAGCAGCCAAGGTGCAGGAGGCACCTACGAGCAGTACTTC.